This is a list of T cell receptor beta chains from one sample in a study of control samples from healthy donors and cancer patients. Here immunoSEQ multiplex PCR was the method, and the copy in TCRdb shows in-frame clones only, minus some. The table records 150,000 or so clones, approximately 90% of them present only once. Sample: blood. Receptor source: a man aged 30-40 years in good health. CDR3s include the opening cysteine and the closing phenylalanine or tryptophan. D genes are given only for firm matches. Expanded clones are given a class, and other clones once, few, many or no size at all.

v_call: TRBV20-1
clone_size: few
d_call: .
j_call: TRBJ1-6
cdr3_aa: CSASGQGYSPLHF
cdr3_nt: TGCAGTGCTAGTGGGCAGGGGTATTCACCCCTCCACTTT

v_call: TRBV7-2
clone_size: .
d_call: .
j_call: TRBJ2-2
cdr3_aa: CASSRGFTGELFF
cdr3_nt: TGTGCCAGCAGCCGAGGTTTCACCGGGGAGCTGTTTTTT

v_call: TRBV5-1
clone_size: .
d_call: TRBD2
j_call: TRBJ2-1
cdr3_aa: CASSFTSGRADEQFF
cdr3_nt: TGCGCCAGCAGCTTCACTAGCGGGAGGGCAGATGAGCAGTTCTTC

v_call: TRBV28
clone_size: .
d_call: .
j_call: TRBJ1-4
cdr3_aa: CASGQKLFF
cdr3_nt: TGTGCCAGCGGTCAAAAACTGTTTTTT

v_call: TRBV13
clone_size: once
d_call: .
j_call: TRBJ1-6
cdr3_aa: CASSLAGASYNSPLHF
cdr3_nt: TGTGCCAGCAGCTTAGCCGGGGCCTCCTATAATTCACCCCTCCACTTT

v_call: TRBV6-2/TRBV6-3
clone_size: .
d_call: .
j_call: TRBJ1-3
cdr3_aa: CASSLSRGLTTGNTIYF
cdr3_nt: TGTGCCAGCAGCTTATCCCGGGGGCTTACTACTGGAAACACCATATATTTT

v_call: TRBV9
clone_size: .
d_call: TRBD1
j_call: TRBJ2-1
cdr3_aa: CASSAGQGIVNEQFF
cdr3_nt: TGTGCCAGCAGCGCTGGACAGGGGATTGTCAATGAGCAGTTCTTC

v_call: TRBV28
clone_size: few
d_call: .
j_call: TRBJ1-1
cdr3_aa: CASSPSLGGHITEAFF
cdr3_nt: TGTGCCAGCTCACCAAGCCTCGGGGGTCATATCACTGAAGCTTTCTTT

v_call: TRBV27
clone_size: .
d_call: TRBD1
j_call: TRBJ2-6
cdr3_aa: CASSSWGGTGDSGANVLTF
cdr3_nt: TGTGCCAGCAGTTCCTGGGGGGGGACAGGGGACTCTGGGGCCAACGTCCTGACTTTC

v_call: TRBV28
clone_size: .
d_call: .
j_call: TRBJ1-5
cdr3_aa: CASSRGIIHQPQHF
cdr3_nt: TGTGCCAGCAGTAGGGGAATCATTCATCAGCCCCAGCATTTT

v_call: TRBV6-5
clone_size: .
d_call: .
j_call: TRBJ1-1
cdr3_aa: CASSYATGLLTEAFF
cdr3_nt: TGTGCCAGCAGTTACGCGACAGGCTTATTAACTGAAGCTTTCTTT

v_call: TRBV28
clone_size: .
d_call: .
j_call: TRBJ1-2
cdr3_aa: CASDGGVHGYTF
cdr3_nt: TGTGCCAGCGACGGGGGAGTCCATGGCTACACCTTC

v_call: TRBV19
clone_size: .
d_call: .
j_call: TRBJ1-6
cdr3_aa: CASSDLRRKNSPLHF
cdr3_nt: TGTGCCAGTAGTGACCTTAGACGGAAAAATTCACCCCTCCACTTT

v_call: TRBV6-2/TRBV6-3
clone_size: few
d_call: .
j_call: TRBJ2-3
cdr3_aa: CASSYSAGTPSTDTQYF
cdr3_nt: TGTGCCAGCAGTTACTCAGCCGGGACACCAAGCACAGATACGCAGTATTTT

v_call: TRBV4-3
clone_size: .
d_call: .
j_call: TRBJ1-6
cdr3_aa: CASSQDTGSSYNSPLHF
cdr3_nt: TGCGCCAGCAGCCAAGACACGGGTAGCTCCTATAATTCACCCCTCCACTTT

v_call: TRBV5-1
clone_size: .
d_call: .
j_call: TRBJ2-2
cdr3_aa: CASSSEGLTGELFF
cdr3_nt: TGCGCCAGCAGCTCCGAGGGGTTGACCGGGGAGCTGTTTTTT

v_call: TRBV29-1
clone_size: few
d_call: .
j_call: TRBJ1-1
cdr3_aa: CSVDPNRPNTEAFF
cdr3_nt: TGCAGCGTTGACCCGAACAGGCCGAACACTGAAGCTTTCTTT

v_call: TRBV5-1
clone_size: .
d_call: .
j_call: TRBJ2-5
cdr3_aa: CASSYLGNPQETQYF
cdr3_nt: TGCGCCAGCAGCTATCTGGGAAATCCCCAAGAGACCCAGTACTTC

v_call: TRBV14
clone_size: .
d_call: .
j_call: TRBJ1-4
cdr3_aa: CASSPGSSRKLFF
cdr3_nt: TGTGCCAGCAGCCCGGGGAGCTCCCGAAAACTGTTTTTT

v_call: TRBV4-2
clone_size: .
d_call: .
j_call: TRBJ1-1
cdr3_aa: CASSQGGTAPEAFF
cdr3_nt: TGTGCCAGCAGCCAGGGCGGGACCGCTCCTGAAGCTTTCTTT

v_call: TRBV6-2/TRBV6-3
clone_size: once
d_call: .
j_call: TRBJ2-7
cdr3_aa: CASSWAPSYEQYF
cdr3_nt: TGTGCCAGCAGTTGGGCACCCTCCTACGAGCAGTACTTC

v_call: TRBV9
clone_size: few
d_call: .
j_call: TRBJ1-4
cdr3_aa: CASSPTYNEKLFF
cdr3_nt: TGTGCCAGCAGCCCAACCTATAATGAAAAACTGTTTTTT

v_call: TRBV11-2
clone_size: once
d_call: TRBD2
j_call: TRBJ2-1
cdr3_aa: CASSLGGTSGIGEQFF
cdr3_nt: TGTGCCAGCAGCTTAGGGGGGACTAGCGGGATAGGTGAGCAGTTCTTC

v_call: TRBV27
clone_size: .
d_call: TRBD1
j_call: TRBJ1-4
cdr3_aa: CASQGTGGGEKLFF
cdr3_nt: TGTGCCAGCCAGGGGACAGGGGGCGGTGAAAAACTGTTTTTT

v_call: TRBV25-1
clone_size: .
d_call: TRBD1
j_call: TRBJ1-2
cdr3_aa: CASSRQGASYGYTF
cdr3_nt: TGTGCCAGCAGTCGACAGGGGGCATCGTATGGCTACACCTTC

v_call: TRBV19
clone_size: .
d_call: .
j_call: TRBJ2-3
cdr3_aa: CASSDREGDTQYF
cdr3_nt: TGTGCCAGTAGCGACAGGGAGGGCGATACGCAGTATTTT

v_call: TRBV7-9
clone_size: .
d_call: .
j_call: TRBJ2-3
cdr3_aa: CATSRGPTDTQYF
cdr3_nt: TGTGCCACCTCGCGGGGGCCCACAGATACGCAGTATTTT

v_call: TRBV7-8
clone_size: .
d_call: TRBD2
j_call: TRBJ2-7
cdr3_aa: CASSLPSGGDIYEQYF
cdr3_nt: TGTGCCAGCAGCTTACCTAGCGGGGGGGACATCTACGAGCAGTACTTC

v_call: TRBV5-4
clone_size: once
d_call: .
j_call: TRBJ1-1
cdr3_aa: CASSPWEGAEAFF
cdr3_nt: TGTGCCAGCAGCCCCTGGGAGGGCGCTGAAGCTTTCTTT

v_call: TRBV3-1/TRBV3-2
clone_size: .
d_call: .
j_call: TRBJ2-2
cdr3_aa: CASSLDTGRLNTGELFF
cdr3_nt: TGTGCCAGCAGCCTTGATACGGGACGGCTGAACACCGGGGAGCTGTTTTTT

v_call: TRBV28
clone_size: .
d_call: .
j_call: TRBJ2-7
cdr3_aa: CASKGPLEQYF
cdr3_nt: TGTGCCAGCAAGGGGCCCCTCGAGCAGTACTTC

v_call: TRBV27
clone_size: .
d_call: .
j_call: TRBJ2-7
cdr3_aa: CASSTTMAYEQYF
cdr3_nt: TGTGCCAGCAGTACGACTATGGCCTACGAGCAGTACTTC

v_call: TRBV24-1
clone_size: .
d_call: .
j_call: TRBJ1-3
cdr3_aa: CATSDSVNTIYF
cdr3_nt: TGTGCCACCAGTGATTCTGTCAACACCATATATTTT

v_call: TRBV5-4
clone_size: .
d_call: TRBD2
j_call: TRBJ2-1
cdr3_aa: CASSLGRITSGGYNEQFF
cdr3_nt: TGTGCCAGCAGCTTGGGTCGGATTACTAGCGGGGGGTACAATGAGCAGTTCTTC

v_call: TRBV27
clone_size: few
d_call: TRBD2
j_call: TRBJ2-1
cdr3_aa: CASSLIAGGRAFEQFF
cdr3_nt: TGTGCCAGCAGTTTAATAGCTGGCGGGAGGGCCTTTGAGCAGTTCTTC

v_call: TRBV5-4
clone_size: .
d_call: .
j_call: TRBJ1-1
cdr3_aa: CASSSGRNTEAFF
cdr3_nt: TGTGCCAGCAGCTCCGGGAGGAACACTGAAGCTTTCTTT

v_call: TRBV2
clone_size: .
d_call: .
j_call: TRBJ2-4
cdr3_aa: CASSEQAKNIQYF
cdr3_nt: TGTGCCAGCAGTGAGCAAGCCAAAAACATTCAGTACTTC

v_call: TRBV11-2
clone_size: .
d_call: .
j_call: TRBJ2-5
cdr3_aa: CASSFDPETQYF
cdr3_nt: TGTGCCAGCAGCTTTGATCCGGAGACCCAGTACTTC

v_call: TRBV5-1
clone_size: once
d_call: .
j_call: TRBJ2-7
cdr3_aa: CASSAQESHYGEQYF
cdr3_nt: TGCGCCAGCAGCGCACAGGAATCTCACTACGGCGAGCAGTACTTC

v_call: TRBV7-8
clone_size: .
d_call: .
j_call: TRBJ2-3
cdr3_aa: CASSNPPDTQYF
cdr3_nt: TGTGCCAGCAGCAATCCCCCAGATACGCAGTATTTT

v_call: TRBV4-1
clone_size: .
d_call: .
j_call: TRBJ1-2
cdr3_aa: CASSQPGQSYGYTF
cdr3_nt: TGCGCCAGCAGCCAACCAGGACAGAGCTATGGCTACACCTTC